This TCR beta chain was found in a study of siplizumab effects on memory and regulatory T cells. The V and J ends lost 6 bases and 5 bases, in that order; junction bases with no gene match: 5. CDR3 length: 13 amino acids. CDR1 and CDR2 (germline): SQVTM, ANQGSEA. Libraries were prepared by immunoSEQ multiplex PCR; TCRdb keeps only in-frame clonotypes and omits some of them. The sample consists of approximately 100,000 clones, about 91% of them appearing once. The chain combines TRBV29-1 with TRBJ2-3, with 10 bases that match TRBD1. The TCR was taken from a human donor in good health. The sequencing input was Tregs sorted from blood. CDR3 bases: TGCAGCGTGAGACAGGGGGCCGGAGATACGCAGTATTTT. Protein product: CSVRQGAGDTQYF.